This is a list of T cell receptor beta chains from one sample in a study of T cell responses to AZD1222 COVID-19 vaccine. The method was immunoSEQ multiplex PCR; TCRdb's version includes in-frame clones alone and lacks a portion of them. Seen here are 150,000 to 200,000 clones, around 89% observed once, and the top ten hold about 4.1%. The sequencing used peripheral blood, collected 28 days after the second dose of the MenACWY control vaccine. These receptors originate from an adult who received the MenACWY meningococcal vaccine as a control. Both conserved end residues are part of each CDR3. The D gene is left open where the match is weak. Part of the rows lack a size; the others show once, few, many or a class for expanded clones.

NA,TRBJ1-1,NA,TRBV6-2/TRBV6-3,CASSYSMGWATEAFF,TGTGCCAGCAGTTACTCGATGGGGTGGGCCACTGAAGCTTTCTTT
TRBD1,TRBJ1-2,NA,TRBV6-5,CASTQTGESYGYTF,TGTGCCAGCACCCAAACAGGGGAGAGCTATGGCTACACCTTC
NA,TRBJ2-1,NA,TRBV4-2,CASSQEGDYNEQFF,TGTGCCAGCAGCCAAGAAGGTGACTACAATGAGCAGTTCTTC
TRBD1,TRBJ2-7,NA,TRBV28,CASSGQPGQGEQYF,TGTGCCAGCAGTGGCCAACCGGGACAGGGTGAGCAGTACTTC
NA,TRBJ1-3,NA,TRBV7-2,CASSPTNSGNTIYF,TGTGCCAGCAGCCCAACGAACTCTGGAAACACCATATATTTT
NA,TRBJ1-4,NA,TRBV6-6,CASSDGPTNEKLFF,TGTGCCAGCAGTGACGGGCCAACTAATGAAAAACTGTTTTTT
NA,TRBJ2-7,NA,TRBV27,CASSPLGQGNEQYF,TGTGCCAGCAGTCCCCTCGGTCAGGGAAACGAGCAGTACTTC
NA,TRBJ2-7,NA,TRBV27,CASSPRTLPPYEQYF,TGTGCCAGCAGTCCGAGGACCCTCCCGCCCTACGAGCAGTACTTC
NA,TRBJ2-6,NA,TRBV7-9,CASSSTQGSGANVLTF,TGTGCCAGCAGCTCCACACAGGGCTCTGGGGCCAACGTCCTGACTTTC
TRBD1,TRBJ2-2,NA,TRBV5-1,CASSLAPGQGREQELFF,TGCGCCAGCAGCCTGGCTCCGGGACAGGGGAGGGAGCAGGAGCTGTTTTTT
NA,TRBJ2-2,NA,TRBV2,CATRQTTGELFF,TGTGCCACAAGACAGACAACCGGGGAGCTGTTTTTT
TRBD1,TRBJ2-2,NA,TRBV5-8,CASSYRLGQGGTGELFF,TGTGCCAGCAGCTACAGGCTCGGACAGGGAGGCACCGGGGAGCTGTTTTTT
NA,TRBJ1-5,once,TRBV20-1,CSASEGNQPQHF,TGCAGTGCTAGTGAGGGCAATCAGCCCCAGCATTTT
TRBD2,TRBJ2-2,few,TRBV27,CASSLAGVPAGELFF,TGTGCCAGCAGTTTGGCGGGAGTTCCCGCCGGGGAGCTGTTTTTT
NA,TRBJ1-3,once,TRBV4-1,CASSQTRQSSGNTIYF,TGCGCCAGCAGCCAAACTCGTCAGAGCTCTGGAAACACCATATATTTT
NA,TRBJ2-5,few,TRBV29-1,CSVLGLQETQYF,TGCAGCGTTTTGGGCCTCCAAGAGACCCAGTACTTC
NA,TRBJ1-1,NA,TRBV6-2/TRBV6-3,CASSPGLEAFF,TGTGCCAGCAGCCCCGGTCTTGAAGCTTTCTTT
TRBD2,TRBJ2-3,NA,TRBV7-2,CASSLARGSSTDTQYF,TGTGCCAGCAGCTTAGCGCGGGGGTCTAGCACAGATACGCAGTATTTT
TRBD1,TRBJ1-4,once,TRBV30,CAWRLGQSNEKLFF,TGTGCCTGGAGATTGGGACAGTCTAATGAAAAACTGTTTTTT
NA,TRBJ1-6,NA,TRBV10-1,CASSGVDSPLHF,TGCGCCAGCAGTGGGGTTGACTCACCCCTCCACTTT
NA,TRBJ2-3,NA,TRBV5-6,CASSLRETDTQYF,TGTGCCAGCAGCTTGAGGGAGACAGATACGCAGTATTTT
TRBD1,TRBJ2-7,few,TRBV4-3,CASSQEGPGQGVYEQYF,TGCGCCAGCAGCCAAGAGGGACCGGGACAGGGGGTATACGAGCAGTACTTC
NA,TRBJ2-7,few,TRBV7-9,CASSRFQTVSYEQYF,TGTGCCAGCAGCCGATTTCAGACGGTTTCCTACGAGCAGTACTTC